The clone carrying this T cell receptor (beta chain) was found once. The antigen remains undetermined. This entry comes from a study of cytomegalovirus exposure and HLA in healthy donors. In the PCR, 60 Vbeta and 13 Jbeta primers were used. Profiled with immunoSEQ multiplex PCR; TCRdb holds only in-frame clones, not every one. Of 90,000 to 120,000 clones listed, 70% to 80% are singletons. The study's findings and limits: Sequencing likely generated an artifact that appeared as a cluster of highly shared sequence variants. In a later analysis, across HLA loci, associated TCR counts were highest for DRB1, lowest for HLA-C. Exclusion applied to some V segments, including TRBV6-2 and TRBV6-3, as they were indistinguishable.

Trimming took 1 base from V and 4 from J, leaving 10 bases between them. This CDR3 is 14 amino acids long. Germline V gene data show CDR1 as ENHRY and CDR2 as SYGVKD. The sequenced sample was PBMCs. The sequence was collected from a man between 18 and 35 years old in good health and CMV-seronegative. V is TRBV10-3 and J is TRBJ1-1; D remains ambiguous. CDR3 DNA: TGTGCCATCAGTGAGTACGGTGTTCGCACTGAAGCTTTCTTT. It specifies CAISEYGVRTEAFF.